This T cell receptor beta chain was sequenced for a study of siplizumab effects on memory and regulatory T cells. Study findings and constraints: Naive T cells looked more diverse than memory cells, and they looked like major contributors to the alloresponse. Suppression by proliferating Tregs derived from siplizumab cultures was not verified.

V was cut by 4 bases and J by 4 bases, with 20 bases left in between. Germline lookup yields CDR1 SGHDN and CDR2 FVKESK. CDR3 size: 17 residues. With respect to this clone: Its matching antigen is unknown.

Sequencing of each sample assayed approximately 10^5 TCR templates. Data came from immunoSEQ multiplex PCR; TCRdb stores just in-frame clones and leaves some out. The sample has under 130,000 clones, roughly 91% seen once; the top ten hold about 0.32%. The specimen was CD4+ T cells sorted from blood. This clonotype was obtained from a human donor in good health. The chain carries TRBV14 and TRBJ2-1; D possibly corresponds to TRBD2 (6 bases). The CDR3 nucleotides are TGTGCCAGCAGCCGGTCGTGGGGGGAGGCGGGTTACAATGAGCAGTTCTTC. Translating it yields CASSRSWGEAGYNEQFF.